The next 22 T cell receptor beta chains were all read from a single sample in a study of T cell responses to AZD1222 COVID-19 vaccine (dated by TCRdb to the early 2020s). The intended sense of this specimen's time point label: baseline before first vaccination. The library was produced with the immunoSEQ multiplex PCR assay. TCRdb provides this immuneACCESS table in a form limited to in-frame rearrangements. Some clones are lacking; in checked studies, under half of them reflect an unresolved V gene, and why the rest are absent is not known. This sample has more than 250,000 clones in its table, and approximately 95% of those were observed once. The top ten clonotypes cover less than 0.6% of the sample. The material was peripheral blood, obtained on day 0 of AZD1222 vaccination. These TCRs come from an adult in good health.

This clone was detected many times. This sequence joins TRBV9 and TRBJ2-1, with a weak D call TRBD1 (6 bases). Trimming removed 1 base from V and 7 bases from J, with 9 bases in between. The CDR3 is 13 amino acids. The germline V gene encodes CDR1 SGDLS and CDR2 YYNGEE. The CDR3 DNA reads TGTGCCAGCAGCGTACGTAGGGGGAATGAGCAGTTCTTC. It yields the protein CASSVRRGNEQFF.

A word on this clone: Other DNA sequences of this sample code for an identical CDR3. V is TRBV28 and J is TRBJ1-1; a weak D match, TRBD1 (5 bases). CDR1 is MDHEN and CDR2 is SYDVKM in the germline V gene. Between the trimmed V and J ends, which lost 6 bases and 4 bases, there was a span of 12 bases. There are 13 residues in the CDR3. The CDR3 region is CASSLGGGTEAFF. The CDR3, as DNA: TGTGCCAGCAGCCTTGGGGGGGGCACTGAAGCTTTCTTT.

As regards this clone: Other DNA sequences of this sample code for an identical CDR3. The CDR3 loop reads CASSFNNEQFF. The CDR3 DNA is TGTGCCAGCAGTTTCAACAATGAGCAGTTCTTC. The chain combines TRBV27 with TRBJ2-1; D unclear. V dropped 3 bases and J dropped 5 bases, with 2 bases sitting between them. The CDR3 length is 11 residues. Germline V gives CDR1 MNHEY, CDR2 SMNVEV (reference sequence).

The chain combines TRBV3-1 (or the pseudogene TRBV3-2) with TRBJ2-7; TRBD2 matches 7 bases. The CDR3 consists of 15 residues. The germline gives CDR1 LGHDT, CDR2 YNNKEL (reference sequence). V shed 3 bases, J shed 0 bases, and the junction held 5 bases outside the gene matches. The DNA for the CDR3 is TGTGCCAGCAGCCATGGCCGGGACTACTCCTACGAGCAGTACTTC. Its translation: CASSHGRDYSYEQYF.

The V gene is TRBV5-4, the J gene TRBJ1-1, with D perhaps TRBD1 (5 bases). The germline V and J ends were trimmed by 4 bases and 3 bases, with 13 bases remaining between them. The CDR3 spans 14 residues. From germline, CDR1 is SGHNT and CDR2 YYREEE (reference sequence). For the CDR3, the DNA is TGTGCCAGCAGCCAGGGCGGGAGTGACACTGAAGCTTTCTTT. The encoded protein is CASSQGGSDTEAFF.

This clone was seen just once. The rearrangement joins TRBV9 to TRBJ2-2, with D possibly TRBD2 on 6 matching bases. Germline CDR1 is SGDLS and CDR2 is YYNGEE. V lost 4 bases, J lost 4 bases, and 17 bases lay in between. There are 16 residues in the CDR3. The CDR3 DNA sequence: TGTGCCAGCAGCCTGCCCGGGACTCCCGTCACCGGGGAGCTGTTTTTT. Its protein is CASSLPGTPVTGELFF.

CDR3 DNA: TGTGCCACCAACCGAGGGGGATCTGGGGCCAACGTCCTGACTTTC. Translated: CATNRGGSGANVLTF. This chain connects TRBV25-1 to TRBJ2-6; D perhaps matches TRBD1 (6 bases). This CDR3 region has 15 residues. V dropped 10 bases and J dropped 1 base, with 14 bases sitting between them. Per the germline V gene, CDR1 is MGHDK and CDR2 is SYGVNS.

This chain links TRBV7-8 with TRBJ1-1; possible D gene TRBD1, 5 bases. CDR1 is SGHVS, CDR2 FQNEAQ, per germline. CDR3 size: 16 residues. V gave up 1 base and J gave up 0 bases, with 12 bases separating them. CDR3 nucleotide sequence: TGTGCCAGCAGCTTAGTCCCATGGGGCATGAACACTGAAGCTTTCTTT. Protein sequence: CASSLVPWGMNTEAFF.

This CDR3 reads CASSPLAASLKGQPQHF. The CDR3 nucleotides are TGTGCCAGCAGTCCCCTCGCGGCGTCGTTGAAGGGTCAGCCCCAGCATTTT. The rearrangement uses TRBV27 and TRBJ1-5; no clear D gene. The CDR3 has 17 residues. V was shortened by 5 bases and J by 6 bases, with 23 bases between the two germline ends. From germline, CDR1 is MNHEY and CDR2 SMNVEV (reference sequence).

CDR3 residues: CSVTMGGIGYTF. The CDR3 region has the DNA TGCAGCGTTACGATGGGAGGGATTGGCTACACCTTC. The chain couples TRBV29-1 to TRBJ1-2; the D is unclear. Deletions cut 5 bases from V and 7 bases from J, with 14 bases between. The CDR3 runs to 12 residues. The germline V gene has CDR1 SQVTM and CDR2 ANQGSEA.

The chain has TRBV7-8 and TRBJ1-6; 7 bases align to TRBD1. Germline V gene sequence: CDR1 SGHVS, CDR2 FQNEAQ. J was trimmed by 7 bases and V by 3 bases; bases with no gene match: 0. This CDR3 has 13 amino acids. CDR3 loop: CASSLDRNSPLHF. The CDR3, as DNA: TGTGCCAGCAGCTTGGACAGGAATTCACCCCTCCACTTT.

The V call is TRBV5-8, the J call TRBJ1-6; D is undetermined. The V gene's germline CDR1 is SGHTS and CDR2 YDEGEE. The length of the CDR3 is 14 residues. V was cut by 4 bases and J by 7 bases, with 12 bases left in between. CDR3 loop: CASSMTPPNSPLHF. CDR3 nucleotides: TGTGCCAGCAGCATGACACCGCCCAATTCACCCCTCCACTTT. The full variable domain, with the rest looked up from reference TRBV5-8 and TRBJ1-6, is EAGVTQSPTHLIKTRGQQATLRCSPISGHTSVYWYQQALGLGLQFLLWYDEGEERNRGNFPPRFSGRQFPNYSSELNVNALELEDSALYLCASSMTPPNSPLHFGNGTRLTVT.

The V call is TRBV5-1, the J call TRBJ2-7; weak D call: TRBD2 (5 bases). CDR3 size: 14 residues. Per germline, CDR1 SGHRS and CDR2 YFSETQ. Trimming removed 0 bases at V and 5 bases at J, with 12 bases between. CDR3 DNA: TGCGCCAGCAGCTTGGAGCGGCTAAACCACGAGCAGTACTTC. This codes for CASSLERLNHEQYF.

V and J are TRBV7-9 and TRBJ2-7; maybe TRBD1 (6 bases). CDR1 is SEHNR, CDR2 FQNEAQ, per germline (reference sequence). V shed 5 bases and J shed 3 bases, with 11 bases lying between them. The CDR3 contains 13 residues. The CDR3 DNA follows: TGTGCCAGCAGCAGGGGGTCAGTCTACGAGCAGTACTTC. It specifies CASSRGSVYEQYF.

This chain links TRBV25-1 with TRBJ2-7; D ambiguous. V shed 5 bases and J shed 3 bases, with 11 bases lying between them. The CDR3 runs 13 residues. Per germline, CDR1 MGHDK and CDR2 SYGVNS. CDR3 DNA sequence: TGTGCCAGCAGTTCGGTTGCAGGCTACGAGCAGTACTTC. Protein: CASSSVAGYEQYF.

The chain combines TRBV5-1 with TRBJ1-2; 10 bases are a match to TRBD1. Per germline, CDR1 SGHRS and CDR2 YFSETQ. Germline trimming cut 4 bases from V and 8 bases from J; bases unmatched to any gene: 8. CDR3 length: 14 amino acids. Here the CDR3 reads CASSLGTGAEGYTF. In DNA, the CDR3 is TGCGCCAGCAGCCTTGGGACAGGGGCGGAGGGCTACACCTTC.

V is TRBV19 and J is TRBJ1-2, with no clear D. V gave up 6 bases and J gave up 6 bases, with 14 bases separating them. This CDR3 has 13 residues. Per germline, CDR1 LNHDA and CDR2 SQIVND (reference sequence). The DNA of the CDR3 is TGTGCCAGTAGCCCACAGTTAAGGGATGGCTACACCTTC. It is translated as CASSPQLRDGYTF.

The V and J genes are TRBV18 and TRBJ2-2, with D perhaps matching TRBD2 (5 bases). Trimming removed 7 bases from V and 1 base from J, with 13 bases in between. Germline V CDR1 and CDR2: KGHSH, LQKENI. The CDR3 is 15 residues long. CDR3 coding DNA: TGTGCCAGCTTGGGTTCGGGGATGAACACCGGGGAGCTGTTTTTT. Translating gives CASLGSGMNTGELFF.

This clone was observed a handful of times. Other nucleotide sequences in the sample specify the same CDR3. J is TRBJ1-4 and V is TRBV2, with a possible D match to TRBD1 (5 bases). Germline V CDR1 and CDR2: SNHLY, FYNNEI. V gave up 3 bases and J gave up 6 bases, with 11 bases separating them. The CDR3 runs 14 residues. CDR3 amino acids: CASSERDRYEKLFF. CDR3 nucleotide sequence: TGTGCCAGCAGTGAGCGGGACCGCTATGAAAAACTGTTTTTT.

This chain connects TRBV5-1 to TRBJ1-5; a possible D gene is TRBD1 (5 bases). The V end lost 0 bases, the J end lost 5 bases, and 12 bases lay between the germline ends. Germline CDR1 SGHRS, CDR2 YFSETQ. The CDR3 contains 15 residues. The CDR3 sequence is CASSLDGTRDQPQHF. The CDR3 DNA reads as TGCGCCAGCAGCTTGGACGGGACGCGAGATCAGCCCCAGCATTTT. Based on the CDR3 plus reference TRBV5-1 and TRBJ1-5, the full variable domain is KAGVTQTPRYLIKTRGQQVTLSCSPISGHRSVSWYQQTPGQGLQFLFEYFSETQRNKGNFPGRFSGRQFSNSRSEMNVSTLELGDSALYLCASSLDGTRDQPQHFGDGTRLSIL.

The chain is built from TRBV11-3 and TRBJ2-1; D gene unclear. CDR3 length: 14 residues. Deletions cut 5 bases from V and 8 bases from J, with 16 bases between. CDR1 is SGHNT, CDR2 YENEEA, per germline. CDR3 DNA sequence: TGTGCCAGCAGCCCAAGGGCCCGCCGGGATGAGCAGTTCTTC. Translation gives CASSPRARRDEQFF.

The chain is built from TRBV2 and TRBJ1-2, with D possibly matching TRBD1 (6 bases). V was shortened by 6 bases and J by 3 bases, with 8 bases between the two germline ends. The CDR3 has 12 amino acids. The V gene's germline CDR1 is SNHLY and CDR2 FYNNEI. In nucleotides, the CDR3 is TGTGCCAGCAGAACAGGGTACTATGGCTACACCTTC. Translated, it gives CASRTGYYGYTF.